Many counts were recorded for the clone carrying this T cell receptor beta chain. Antigen: not known. The CDR3 sequence is 13 residues long. The ends lost 2 bases at V and 5 bases at J; junction bases unmatched: 3. Germline assignment: CDR1 SQVTM and CDR2 ANQGSEA. The data are from a study of T-cell reconstitution after alpha-beta-depleted transplantation in children. Whole-study findings and limits: Surviving thymic progenitors and recipient T cells were the source of high TCRbeta diversity at day 60 in some patients. Expanded clones from the graft, numbering several hundred, reportedly supplied alpha-beta T cells about two months after transplant. At the one-year point after transplant, T-cell counts and TCRbeta diversity were found to come mostly from T cells that had been newly produced.

Unique molecular identifiers tagged the TCRbeta library. MiXCR, applied by TCRdb to the PCR reads, yields one record per CDR3 protein. This table holds 540,000 or so distinct CDR3 sequences, roughly 23% found once. The sequencing used PBMCs, mostly from graft donor cells, collected 360 days after TCRalphabeta/CD19-depleted stem cell transplant. The TCR was taken from a boy less than two years old who had a stem cell transplant for acute myeloid leukemia, so the T cells may come from the graft donor. This sequence joins TRBV29-1 and TRBJ2-1; TRBD2 matches at 7 bases. CDR3 region: CSVELAADNEQFF. In nucleotides, the CDR3 is TGCAGCGTTGAACTAGCGGCCGACAATGAGCAGTTCTTC.